This T cell receptor beta chain is from a study of blood T cell repertoires in COVID-19. Turning to the study itself: Italy, Spain and the United States were the sources of the convalescent and acute COVID-19 samples. In each case, the material was cDNA or gDNA derived from T cells, B-cell-depleted T cells, or PBMCs.

This clone was seen a single time. Authors' analysis steps: Researchers report that nucleated cell counts were estimated from reference gene primer amplification. Using immunoSEQ multiplex PCR, the repertoire was profiled, and TCRdb retains in-frame clones only, with some absent. The DNA was the basis for D and trimming; V, J and clone size are from that table. The data hold some 180,000 clones, with 80% to 95% observed a single time. The germline gives CDR1 SGHKS, CDR2 YYEKEE (reference sequence). CDR3 length: 13 amino acids. V lost 2 bases and J 2 bases, leaving 7 bases between the germline ends. This receptor was identified in a man over 45 with acute or convalescent COVID-19. Sequencing was done on a sample of peripheral blood. The chain recombines TRBV5-5 with TRBJ1-2, with a weak D call TRBD1 (5 bases). CDR3 DNA sequence: TGTGCCAGCAGCTTACAGGCCAACTATGGCTACACCTTC. Its protein is CASSLQANYGYTF.